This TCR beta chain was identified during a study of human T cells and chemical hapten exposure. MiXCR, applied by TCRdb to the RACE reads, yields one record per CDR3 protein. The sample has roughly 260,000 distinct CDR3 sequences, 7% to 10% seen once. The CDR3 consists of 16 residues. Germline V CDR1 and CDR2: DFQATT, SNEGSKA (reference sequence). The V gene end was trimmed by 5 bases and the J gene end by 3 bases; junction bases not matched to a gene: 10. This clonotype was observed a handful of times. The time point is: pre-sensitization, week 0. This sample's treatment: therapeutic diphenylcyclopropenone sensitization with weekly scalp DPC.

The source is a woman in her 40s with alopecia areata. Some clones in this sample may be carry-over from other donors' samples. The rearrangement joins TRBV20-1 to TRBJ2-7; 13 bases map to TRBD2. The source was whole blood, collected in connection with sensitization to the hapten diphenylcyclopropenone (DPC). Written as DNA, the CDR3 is TGCAGTGCTTATCCGGGACTAGCGGGAAGAAGCTACGAGCAGTACTTC. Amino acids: CSAYPGLAGRSYEQYF.